The rows below give T cell receptor beta chains drawn from one sample of a study of PD-L1 blockade in urothelial cancer. The repertoire was sequenced with immunoSEQ multiplex PCR; TCRdb's copy has only in-frame clones and lacks some. This sample carries around 43,000 clones, roughly 88% of them seen once, and the ten largest clones take 25%. This specimen was PBMCs, taken around atezolizumab (anti-PD-L1) treatment. The receptors derive from a donor older than 35 with urothelial cancer. The CDR3 runs from the conserved cysteine through the conserved F or W. The order of the fields is clone size, D gene, J gene, V gene, CDR3 protein, CDR3 DNA. A D gene is named only where the DNA matches it firmly. Only some rows state a clone size, as once, few, many or a class for expanded clones.

>NA|NA|TRBJ2-6|TRBV18
CASSPNSGANVLTF
TGTGCCAGCTCACCCAACTCTGGGGCCAACGTCCTGACTTTC
>NA|TRBD1|TRBJ2-1|TRBV2
CASSHRGGEQFF
TGTGCCAGCAGCCACAGGGGCGGTGAGCAGTTCTTC
>NA|TRBD2|TRBJ2-7|TRBV7-2
CASGGVREQYF
TGTGCCAGCGGGGGGGTCCGGGAGCAGTACTTC
>NA|NA|TRBJ2-1|TRBV9
CASSVGLNNEQFF
TGTGCCAGCAGCGTAGGCCTAAACAATGAGCAGTTCTTC
>NA|TRBD2|TRBJ2-3|TRBV27
CASSFPGGGPKDTQYF
TGTGCCAGCAGTTTCCCCGGGGGGGGGCCGAAAGATACGCAGTATTTT
>NA|TRBD1|TRBJ2-7|TRBV29-1
CSTWTGRGF
TGCAGCACCTGGACAGGCCGAGGATTC
>NA|NA|TRBJ2-2|TRBV5-5
CASSLVRVANTGELFF
TGTGCCAGCAGCTTGGTACGAGTGGCGAACACCGGGGAGCTGTTTTTT
>NA|NA|TRBJ2-1|TRBV4-1
CASSPPGSDEQFF
TGCGCCAGCAGTCCCCCGGGGTCCGATGAGCAGTTCTTC
>NA|NA|TRBJ2-3|TRBV15
CATSRDSSTGADTQYF
TGTGCCACCAGCAGAGATTCGTCCACGGGAGCGGATACGCAGTATTTT
>NA|NA|TRBJ1-1|TRBV2
CASRAGQTEAFF
TGTGCCAGCAGGGCCGGACAGACTGAAGCTTTCTTT
>NA|NA|TRBJ1-3|TRBV25-1
CASSELGPRSGNTIYF
TGTGCCAGCAGTGAACTGGGGCCCAGGTCCGGAAACACCATATATTTT
>NA|TRBD2|TRBJ2-7|TRBV28
CASSPTSDHEQYF
TGTGCCAGCAGCCCGACTAGCGACCACGAGCAGTACTTC
>NA|TRBD2|TRBJ2-7|TRBV18
CASSTSGSGYEQYF
TGTGCCAGCTCCACTAGCGGGAGTGGGTACGAGCAGTACTTC
>NA|TRBD1|TRBJ1-5|TRBV10-2
CASSRGGPNSNQPQHF
TGCGCCAGCAGCCGAGGGGGCCCGAATAGCAATCAGCCCCAGCATTTT
>NA|TRBD2|TRBJ2-7|TRBV6-5
CASSYSGHYEQYF
TGTGCCAGCAGTTATAGCGGGCACTACGAGCAGTACTTC
>NA|NA|TRBJ2-7|TRBV2
CASSTQGIPSEQYF
TGTGCCAGCAGTACACAGGGAATACCCTCCGAGCAGTACTTC
>few|TRBD2|TRBJ2-7|TRBV5-1
CASSPVVRGASGTHF
TGCGCCAGCAGCCCGGTGGTTCGTGGGGCTAGCGGCACCCACTTC
>few|NA|TRBJ2-3|TRBV19
CASTLGGLTDTQYF
TGTGCCAGTACCCTGGGGGGACTCACAGATACGCAGTATTTT
>NA|TRBD2|TRBJ2-1|TRBV28
CASSFGASGGEQFF
TGTGCCAGCAGTTTCGGGGCTAGCGGGGGCGAGCAGTTCTTC
>NA|TRBD2|TRBJ2-5|TRBV5-6
CASSGWVAGTPQETQYF
TGTGCCAGCAGCGGGTGGGTAGCGGGAACACCCCAAGAGACCCAGTACTTC
>NA|NA|TRBJ2-5|TRBV6-5
CASRRARGETQYF
TGTGCCAGCAGGCGGGCTAGAGGGGAGACCCAGTACTTC
>NA|NA|TRBJ2-5|TRBV27
CASSPRSRETQYF
TGTGCCAGCAGTCCTAGGTCGCGGGAGACCCAGTACTTC
>NA|NA|TRBJ2-1|TRBV7-6
CASSPGQNNEQFF
TGTGCCAGCAGCCCCGGACAGAACAATGAGCAGTTCTTC